The source of this TCR beta chain is a study of T cells in Graves' hyperthyroidism and ophthalmopathy. General study findings and limits: Ophthalmopathy could be told apart from stable hyperthyroidism with a 13 V-J model. Most expanded thyroid clonotypes above 0.001 recurred in blood.

The study included ophthalmopathy patients with Clinical Activity Score at least 3, NOSPECS grade at least 4 and duration under 3 months. Diagnoses used clinical symptoms, serum thyroxine and TRAb, thyroid ultrasound and orbital computed tomography. Amplified TCR beta CDR3 regions came from RNA transcripts. TCR CDR3 underwent first-round RT-PCR with the HTBI primer set. MiXCR was run by TCRdb on the multiplex PCR reads, yielding one entry per CDR3 protein. The data hold 700,000 or so distinct CDR3 sequences, with around 13% observed a single time. V shed 4 bases, J shed 2 bases, and the junction held 14 bases outside the gene matches. This CDR3 comprises 18 residues. This clonotype was counted ten times or more. Its antigen is still unknown.

The V and J genes are TRBV12-3 or TRBV12-4 and TRBJ2-7; 10 bases align to TRBD1. The TCR sequence derives from a woman in her fifties or sixties with Graves' ophthalmopathy. Specimen: blood. The CDR3 bases are TGTGCCAGCAGTTCTTTTTCGGGCGGGGACAGGGGCACCTACGAGCAGTACTTC. Its protein is CASSSFSGGDRGTYEQYF.